The rows below give T cell receptor beta chains drawn from one sample of a study of blood T cells in healthy people across ages. TCRdb analysed the 5' RACE reads with MiXCR anew, one entry per CDR3 protein. The sample holds almost 1 million distinct CDR3 sequences, just over 50% seen once. The sequenced sample consisted of blood. The source of these receptors is a woman aged 55-69 years in good health. The CDR3 runs from the conserved cysteine through the conserved F or W. A D gene is named only where the DNA matches it firmly. Part of the rows lack a size; the others show once, few, many or a class for expanded clones.

len	d_gene	v_gene	abundance	j_gene	CDR3aa	CDR3nt
14	TRBD2	TRBV12-3/TRBV12-4	.	TRBJ2-7	CASRTEAGGNEQYF	TGTGCCAGCAGAACCGAAGCGGGAGGGAACGAGCAGTACTTC
16	TRBD1	TRBV7-2	.	TRBJ2-5	CASSSQGQVSRETQYF	TGTGCCAGCAGCTCCCAGGGACAGGTTTCCAGAGAGACCCAGTACTTC
16	TRBD1	TRBV18	few	TRBJ2-7	CASSPPATGPTYEQYF	TGTGCCAGCTCACCACCCGCGACAGGGCCCACCTACGAGCAGTACTTC
12	.	TRBV2	.	TRBJ2-5	CAGGVRQETQYF	TGTGCCGGCGGGGTGCGTCAAGAGACCCAGTACTTC
15	.	TRBV7-3	.	TRBJ2-5	CASSLIRGTQETQYF	TGTGCCAGCAGCTTAATAAGGGGTACCCAAGAGACCCAGTACTTC
16	TRBD2	TRBV27	few	TRBJ2-7	CASSPAGSGRLHEQYF	TGTGCCAGCAGTCCCGCGGGTAGCGGGAGATTGCACGAGCAGTACTTC
15	.	TRBV7-2	.	TRBJ2-7	CASSLGFSFPYEQYF	TGTGCCAGCAGCTTAGGTTTTAGCTTCCCCTACGAGCAGTACTTC
15	.	TRBV6-2/TRBV6-3	.	TRBJ2-7	CASSYSHVSSYEQYF	TGTGCCAGCAGTTACTCGCACGTAAGCTCCTACGAGCAGTACTTC
14	.	TRBV14	.	TRBJ2-7	CASSQWGLFYEQYF	TGTGCCAGCAGCCAGTGGGGGTTGTTCTACGAGCAGTACTTC
16	TRBD1	TRBV20-1	.	TRBJ2-3	CSARLAGTGAADTQYF	TGCAGTGCTAGGTTGGCTGGGACAGGGGCCGCAGATACGCAGTATTTT
14	.	TRBV24-1	many	TRBJ2-3	CATSRATSTDTQYF	TGTGCCACCAGTCGGGCCACTAGCACAGATACGCAGTATTTT
15	.	TRBV4-3	few	TRBJ2-6	CASSRDTIGANVLTF	TGCGCCAGCAGCCGTGACACGATTGGGGCCAACGTCCTGACTTTC
12	.	TRBV12-3/TRBV12-4	few	TRBJ1-2	CASSPGDGGYTF	TGTGCCAGCAGCCCAGGGGATGGGGGCTACACCTTC
14	.	TRBV2	.	TRBJ2-1	CASSVRLAQVEQFF	TGTGCCAGCAGTGTCAGGCTAGCCCAGGTTGAGCAGTTCTTC
15	TRBD1	TRBV18	.	TRBJ2-3	CASSNDRGTGDTQYF	TGTGCCAGCTCAAACGACAGGGGTACGGGGGATACGCAGTATTTT
16	TRBD2	TRBV7-3	.	TRBJ2-7	CASSLERERDSYEQYF	TGTGCCAGCAGCTTAGAGAGGGAGCGGGACTCCTACGAGCAGTACTTC
16	TRBD2	TRBV7-2	few	TRBJ2-7	CASSLVLSGRSDEQYF	TGTGCCAGCAGCTTAGTTCTTAGCGGGAGATCTGACGAGCAGTACTTC
13	.	TRBV5-1	once	TRBJ2-5	CASSVPSDNEQYF	TGCGCCAGCAGCGTGCCCAGTGATAATGAGCAGTACTTC
16	TRBD1	TRBV12-3/TRBV12-4	.	TRBJ1-2	CASSGGQGGQVYGYTF	TGTGCCAGTAGTGGGGGACAGGGGGGTCAAGTCTATGGCTACACCTTC
16	.	TRBV12-3/TRBV12-4	.	TRBJ2-7	CASSPPGYKGSYEQYF	TGTGCCAGCAGTCCCCCGGGATATAAGGGGTCCTACGAGCAGTACTTC
15	TRBD2	TRBV20-1	.	TRBJ2-7	CSATNREGQVYEQYF	TGCAGTGCTACTAATCGGGAGGGCCAGGTTTACGAGCAGTACTTC
16	.	TRBV27	.	TRBJ2-3	CASSSTVASSTDTQYF	TGTGCCAGCAGTTCAACAGTAGCCTCTAGCACAGATACGCAGTATTTT
14	TRBD2	TRBV9	.	TRBJ2-7	CASSVAASGYEQYF	TGTGCCAGCAGCGTAGCTGCTAGCGGCTACGAGCAGTACTTC
16	TRBD1	TRBV28	.	TRBJ2-1	CASSFRKAGGIDEQFF	TGTGCCAGCAGTTTTCGAAAGGCAGGGGGAATCGATGAGCAGTTCTTC
16	.	TRBV4-1	.	TRBJ2-1	CASSHPRGTLNNEQFF	TGCGCCAGCAGCCACCCGAGGGGGACACTAAACAATGAGCAGTTCTTC
12	.	TRBV7-9	.	TRBJ1-1	CASSDGGLEAFF	TGTGCCAGCAGCGACGGGGGGCTTGAAGCTTTCTTT
17	TRBD2	TRBV20-1	.	TRBJ2-1	CSVRDRTSGRFYNEQFF	TGCAGTGTTAGAGATAGGACTAGCGGGAGATTCTACAATGAGCAGTTCTTC
15	.	TRBV28	.	TRBJ1-1	CASRNGGAMNTEAFF	TGTGCCAGCAGAAACGGGGGCGCGATGAACACTGAAGCTTTCTTT
14	.	TRBV7-2	few	TRBJ1-2	CASSFGDPTYGYTF	TGTGCCAGCAGCTTCGGAGACCCAACCTATGGCTACACCTTC
13	.	TRBV4-3	.	TRBJ2-5	CTSSPRVGETQYF	TGCACCAGCAGCCCCCGGGTGGGGGAGACCCAGTACTTC